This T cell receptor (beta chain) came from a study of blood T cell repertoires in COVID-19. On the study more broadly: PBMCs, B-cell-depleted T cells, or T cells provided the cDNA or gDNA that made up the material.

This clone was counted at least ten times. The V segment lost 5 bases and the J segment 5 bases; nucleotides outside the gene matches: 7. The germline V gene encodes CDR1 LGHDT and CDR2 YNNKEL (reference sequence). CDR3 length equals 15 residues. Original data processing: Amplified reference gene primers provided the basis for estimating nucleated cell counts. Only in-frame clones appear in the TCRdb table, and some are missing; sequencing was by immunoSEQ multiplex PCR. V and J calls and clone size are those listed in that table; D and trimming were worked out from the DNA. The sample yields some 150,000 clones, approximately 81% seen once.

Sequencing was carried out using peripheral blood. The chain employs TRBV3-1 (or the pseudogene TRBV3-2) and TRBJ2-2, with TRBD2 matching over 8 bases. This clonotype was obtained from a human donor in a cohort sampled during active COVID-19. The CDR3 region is CASSFGGARTGELFF. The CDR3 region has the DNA TGTGCCAGCAGCTTCGGGGGGGCGAGGACCGGGGAGCTGTTTTTT.